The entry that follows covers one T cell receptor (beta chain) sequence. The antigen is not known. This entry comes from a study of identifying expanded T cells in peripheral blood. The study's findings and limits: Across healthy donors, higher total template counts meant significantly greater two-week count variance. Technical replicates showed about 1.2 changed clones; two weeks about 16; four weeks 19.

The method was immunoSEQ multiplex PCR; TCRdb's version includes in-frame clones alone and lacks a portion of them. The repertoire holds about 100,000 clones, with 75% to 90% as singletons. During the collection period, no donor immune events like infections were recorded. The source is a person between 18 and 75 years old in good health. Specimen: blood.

The CDR3 loop reads CASSLSGGAGLIGGYTF. The DNA for the CDR3 is TGTGCCAGCAGTTTATCGGGGGGCGCGGGGTTAATCGGTGGCTACACCTTC. The rearrangement uses TRBV27 and TRBJ1-2; a weak D match, TRBD1 (6 bases). This CDR3 contains 17 residues. Germline values: CDR1 MNHEY, CDR2 SMNVEV (reference sequence). Trimming stripped 0 bases from V and 7 bases from J, with 21 bases between.